The subject of this entry is one TCR beta chain. Clones were read by immunoSEQ multiplex PCR, and TCRdb kept only the in-frame ones, dropping some. The sample consists of about 50,000 clones, approximately 81% of them appearing once. CDR3 length equals 12 residues. Germline CDR1 and CDR2: ENHRY and SYGVKD. V lost 5 bases, J lost 8 bases, and 9 bases lay in between. This sample is part of a study of PD-L1 blockade in urothelial cancer. Background on the study: Blood was subjected to analysis at 3 weeks (second dose) and 6 weeks following treatment start.

Specified time point: peripheral blood 6 weeks after treatment start. The chain is built from TRBV10-3 and TRBJ1-4; no clear D. The sample was PBMCs, taken around atezolizumab (anti-PD-L1) treatment. The receptor was isolated from a man in his 70s with urothelial cancer. The CDR3 nucleotides read TGTGCCATCAGTCGGGGTCCGGAAAAACTGTTTTTT. This translates into CAISRGPEKLFF.